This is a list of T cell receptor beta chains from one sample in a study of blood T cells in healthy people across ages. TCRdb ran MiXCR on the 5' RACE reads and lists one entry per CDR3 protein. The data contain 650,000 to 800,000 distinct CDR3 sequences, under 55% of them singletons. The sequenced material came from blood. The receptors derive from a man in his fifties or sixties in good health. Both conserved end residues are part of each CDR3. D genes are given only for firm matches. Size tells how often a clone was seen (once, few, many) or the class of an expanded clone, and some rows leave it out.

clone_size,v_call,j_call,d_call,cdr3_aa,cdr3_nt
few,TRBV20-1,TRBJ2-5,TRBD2,CSARPDSGVETQYF,TGCAGTGCTAGACCCGATAGCGGGGTGGAGACCCAGTACTTC
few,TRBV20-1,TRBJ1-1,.,CSATGTVNTEAFF,TGCAGTGCTACCGGGACGGTGAACACTGAAGCTTTCTTT
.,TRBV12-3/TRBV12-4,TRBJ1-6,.,CASSSGTLYNSPLHF,TGTGCCAGCAGTTCCGGGACGCTTTATAATTCACCCCTCCACTTT
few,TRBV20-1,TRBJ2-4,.,CSARDLSSLDIQYF,TGCAGTGCTAGAGATCTGTCCAGCCTGGACATTCAGTACTTC
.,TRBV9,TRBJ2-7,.,CASSVGGSNEQYF,TGTGCCAGCAGCGTAGGTGGTAGCAACGAGCAGTACTTC
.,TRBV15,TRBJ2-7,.,CATSRDGSRGTIYEQYF,TGTGCCACCAGCAGAGATGGCAGTAGGGGGACCATCTACGAGCAGTACTTC
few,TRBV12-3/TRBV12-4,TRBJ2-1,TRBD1,CATGGSGTGSRETQFF,TGTGCCACCGGAGGGTCGGGGACAGGGAGTCGAGAGACCCAGTTCTTC
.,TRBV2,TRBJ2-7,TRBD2,CASSVVARADGGGKTYEQYF,TGTGCCAGCAGCGTCGTGGCTCGGGCCGATGGGGGGGGGAAAACCTACGAGCAGTACTTC
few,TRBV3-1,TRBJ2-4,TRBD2,CASSQGGGAKNIQYF,TGTGCCAGCAGCCAAGGCGGGGGAGCCAAAAACATTCAGTACTTC
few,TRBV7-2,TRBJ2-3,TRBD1,CASSLDGQVVTDTQYF,TGTGCCAGCAGCTTAGACGGACAGGTTGTAACAGATACGCAGTATTTT
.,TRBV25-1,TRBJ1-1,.,CASSGGGIKAEAFF,TGTGCCAGCAGTGGAGGGGGGATAAAGGCTGAAGCTTTCTTT
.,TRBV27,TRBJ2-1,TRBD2,CASSPTTSGGYHEQFF,TGTGCCAGCAGCCCTACGACTAGCGGGGGGTATCATGAGCAGTTCTTC
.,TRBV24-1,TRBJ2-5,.,CATSDLRFEETQYF,TGTGCCACCAGTGATTTACGGTTTGAGGAGACCCAGTACTTC
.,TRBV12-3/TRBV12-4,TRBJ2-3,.,CASTGGGKRGTDTQYF,TGTGCCAGCACTGGGGGGGGCAAAAGAGGCACAGATACGCAGTATTTT
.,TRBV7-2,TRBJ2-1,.,CVSSLRVSGANEQFF,TGTGTCAGCAGCTTGCGGGTCTCGGGGGCAAATGAGCAGTTCTTC
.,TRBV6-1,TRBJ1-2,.,CASSETGLGYTF,TGTGCCAGCAGTGAAACGGGGCTCGGCTACACCTTC
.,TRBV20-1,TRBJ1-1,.,CSASDPKIGRTEAFF,TGCAGTGCTAGCGACCCTAAGATAGGGCGGACGGAAGCTTTCTTT
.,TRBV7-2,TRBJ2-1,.,CASSLVRAYNEQFF,TGTGCCAGCAGCTTAGTCCGGGCCTACAATGAGCAGTTCTTC